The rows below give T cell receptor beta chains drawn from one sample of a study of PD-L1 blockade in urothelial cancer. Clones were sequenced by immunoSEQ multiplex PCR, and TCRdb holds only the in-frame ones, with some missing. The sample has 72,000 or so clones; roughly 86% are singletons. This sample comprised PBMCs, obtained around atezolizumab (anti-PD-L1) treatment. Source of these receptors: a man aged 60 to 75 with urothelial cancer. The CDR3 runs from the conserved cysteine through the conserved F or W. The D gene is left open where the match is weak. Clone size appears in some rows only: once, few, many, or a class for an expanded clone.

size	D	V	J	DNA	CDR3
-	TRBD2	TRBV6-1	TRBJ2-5	TGTGCCAGCAGTTCCGGACTAGGGGAGACCCAGTACTTC	CASSSGLGETQYF
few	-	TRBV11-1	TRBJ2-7	TGTGCCAGCAGCTTAGTTTATCAGCCTCGGGACATCTTGGGCGAGCAGTACTTC	CASSLVYQPRDILGEQYF
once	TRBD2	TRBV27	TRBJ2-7	TGTGCCAGCAGTTTCACTAGCGGGGGGGGCGGTCAATACTTC	CASSFTSGGGGQYF
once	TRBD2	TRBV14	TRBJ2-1	TGTGCCAGCAGCGCACCGGGACTAGCGGGAGGGCGGTCCTACAATGAGCAGTTCTTC	CASSAPGLAGGRSYNEQFF
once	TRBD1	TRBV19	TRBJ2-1	TGTGCCAGTAGTATGGAGACAGGGGTCTACAATGAGCAGTTCTTC	CASSMETGVYNEQFF
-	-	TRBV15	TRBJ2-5	TGTGCCACCAGCAGAGAAAGGGGATGGATGGAGACCCAGTACTTC	CATSRERGWMETQYF
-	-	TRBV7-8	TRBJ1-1	TGTGCCAGCAGCCGGGGAGGAAGGCAGACTGAAGCTTTCTTT	CASSRGGRQTEAFF
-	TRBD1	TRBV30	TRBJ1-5	TGTGCCTGGAGGGCCCGGACAGGCCCAAATCAGCCCCAGCATTTT	CAWRARTGPNQPQHF
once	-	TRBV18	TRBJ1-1	TGTGCCAGCTCACCTGCGGAGCGGAACACTGAAGCTTTCTTT	CASSPAERNTEAFF
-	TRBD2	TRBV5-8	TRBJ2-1	TGTGCCAGCAGCTTGGGAGCGGGGGCCTACAATGAGCAGTTCTTC	CASSLGAGAYNEQFF
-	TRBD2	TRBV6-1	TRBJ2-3	TGTGCCAGCAGTGAAGTGGGGAGGGGACAGTATTTT	CASSEVGRGQYF
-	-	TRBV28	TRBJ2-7	TGTGCCAGCAGTTTAGGAGGCAGCTCCTACGAGCAGTACTTC	CASSLGGSSYEQYF
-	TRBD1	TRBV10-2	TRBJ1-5	TGCGCCAGCAGTGTCGAGACAGGGGTGGCCAATCAGCCCCAGCATTTT	CASSVETGVANQPQHF
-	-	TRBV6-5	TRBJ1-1	TGTGCCAGCAGTCGGAACACTGAAGCTTTCTTT	CASSRNTEAFF
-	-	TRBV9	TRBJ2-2	TGTGCCAGCAGCGTAGCTGGGCGGGAGAACACCGGGGAGCTGTTTTTT	CASSVAGRENTGELFF
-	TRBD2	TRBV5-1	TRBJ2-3	TGCGCCAGCAGCTTGGAACTAGCGGGAGGAACAGATACGCAGTATTTT	CASSLELAGGTDTQYF
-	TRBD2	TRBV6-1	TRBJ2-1	TGTGCCAGCAGTGACCCGAGCGGGAGGGCCATCGATGAGCAGTTCTTC	CASSDPSGRAIDEQFF
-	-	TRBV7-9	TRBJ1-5	TGTGCCAGCAGCTCATACCAGTACCAGCCCCAGCATTTT	CASSSYQYQPQHF
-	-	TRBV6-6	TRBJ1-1	TGTGCCAGCAGTTACTCGAGTATCACTGAAGCTTTCTTT	CASSYSSITEAFF
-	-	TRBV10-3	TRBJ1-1	TGTGCCATCAGTGGGCGGGGTGCTGAAGCTTTCTTT	CAISGRGAEAFF
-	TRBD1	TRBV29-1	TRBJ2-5	TGCAGCGTCGGACAGGGGGGCGAGACCCAGTACTTC	CSVGQGGETQYF
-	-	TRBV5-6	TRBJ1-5	TGTGCCAGCAGCTTGGGCCAGGGTCGTTTGGATCAGCCCCAGCATTTT	CASSLGQGRLDQPQHF
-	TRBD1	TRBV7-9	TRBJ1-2	TGTGCCACTGGGGTCACAGGGGTGGCTGGCTACACCTTC	CATGVTGVAGYTF
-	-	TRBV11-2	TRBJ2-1	TGTGCCAGCGCCACGTTAGGGGCTGGCGATGAGCAGTTCTTC	CASATLGAGDEQFF
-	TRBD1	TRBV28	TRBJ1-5	TGTGCCAGCAGTTCCGGGACAGGGTGGGTCAATCAGCCCCAGCATTTT	CASSSGTGWVNQPQHF
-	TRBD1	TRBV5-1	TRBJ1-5	TGCGCCAGCAGCCCGGAAGGCAGGGGGGACAATCAGCCCCAGCATTTT	CASSPEGRGDNQPQHF
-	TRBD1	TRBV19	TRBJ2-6	TGTGCCAGTAGTGCCCACAGGGGCGGGGCCAACGTCCTGACTTTC	CASSAHRGGANVLTF
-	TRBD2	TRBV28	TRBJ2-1	TGTGCCAGCAGCTATTTGGGACTAGCGGCCAACAATGAGCAGTTCTTC	CASSYLGLAANNEQFF
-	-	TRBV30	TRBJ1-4	TGTGCCTGGAGTGTACTTGGACAGCGAAATGAAAAACTGTTTTTT	CAWSVLGQRNEKLFF
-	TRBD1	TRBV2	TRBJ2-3	TGTGCCAGCAGGGGCTCATCAGGGGGAACAGATACGCAGTATTTT	CASRGSSGGTDTQYF
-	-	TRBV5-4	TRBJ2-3	TGTGCCAGCAGCTTGCCCGGGATCCGAACCGCAGATACGCAGTATTTT	CASSLPGIRTADTQYF
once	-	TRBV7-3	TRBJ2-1	TGTGCCAGCAGCTCACCGACTCTGAACTCCTACAATGAGCAGTTCTTC	CASSSPTLNSYNEQFF
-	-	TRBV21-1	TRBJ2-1	TGTGCCAGCACCCGGGGGGGGTATATCTTC	CASTRGGYIF
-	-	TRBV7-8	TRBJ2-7	TGTGCCAGCAGTCCCCGGCGGGACAGATCCCGGGGCGAGCAGTACTTC	CASSPRRDRSRGEQYF
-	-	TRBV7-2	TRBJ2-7	TGTGCCAGCAGCTTAGGTCGGGGATCCTACGAGCAGTACTTC	CASSLGRGSYEQYF
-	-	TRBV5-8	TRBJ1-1	TGTGCCAGCAGCTTGGTGTCAGGGAGGGCTTTCTTT	CASSLVSGRAFF
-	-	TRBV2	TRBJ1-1	TGTGCCAGCAGGGTTAATGGGCTTGAAGCTTTCTTT	CASRVNGLEAFF
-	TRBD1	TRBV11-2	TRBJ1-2	TGTGCCAGCACCCCGAATAGCCTGGACAGGGGTGACTATGGCTACACCTTC	CASTPNSLDRGDYGYTF
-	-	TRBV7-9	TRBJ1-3	TGTGCCAGCAGTTCAGGGGAGACTGGAAACACCATATATTTT	CASSSGETGNTIYF
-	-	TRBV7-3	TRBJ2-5	TGTGCCAGCAGCTTATCCCGGGAGACCCAGTACTTC	CASSLSRETQYF
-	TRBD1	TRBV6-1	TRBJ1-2	TGTGCCAGCAGCGACCAGGGGGGCTATGGCTACACCTTC	CASSDQGGYGYTF
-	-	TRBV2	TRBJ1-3	TGTGCCAGCCGGTCGGGGTTTGGAAACACCATATATTTT	CASRSGFGNTIYF
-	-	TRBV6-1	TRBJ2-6	TGTGCCAGCAGTGGCTTAGAACGGGGGTATGGGGCCAACGTCCTGACTTTC	CASSGLERGYGANVLTF
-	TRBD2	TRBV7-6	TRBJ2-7	TGTGCCAGCAGCCGCGTTGATAGCGGGAGTACCTACGAGCAGTACTTC	CASSRVDSGSTYEQYF
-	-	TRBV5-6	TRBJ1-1	TGTGCCAGCAGCCGGCGTCTAACAGGGACCAGGGTGAACACTGAAGCTTTCTTT	CASSRRLTGTRVNTEAFF
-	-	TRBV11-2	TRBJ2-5	TGTGCCAGCAGCTTAGGTACAGGTAAACAAGAGACCCAGTACTTC	CASSLGTGKQETQYF
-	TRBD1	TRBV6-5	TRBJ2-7	TGTGCCAGCAGTTACAACATGGGACAGGGCGCCTACGAGCAGTACTTC	CASSYNMGQGAYEQYF
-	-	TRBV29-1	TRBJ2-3	TGCAGCGTTGAAGACCCTAGCAGGGAGCGGGTAGATACGCAGTATTTT	CSVEDPSRERVDTQYF
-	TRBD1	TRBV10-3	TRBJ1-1	TGTGCCATCAGCGGGACAGGGGGCCGATACATGAACACTGAAGCTTTCTTT	CAISGTGGRYMNTEAFF
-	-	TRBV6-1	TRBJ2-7	TGTGCCAGCAGTCGACAGAGAACCTACGAGCAGTACTTC	CASSRQRTYEQYF
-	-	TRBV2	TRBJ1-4	TGTGCCAGCAGTCGTGGGGCTGAAAAACTGTTTTTT	CASSRGAEKLFF
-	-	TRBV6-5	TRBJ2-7	TGTGCCAGCAGTTCTAGAAGAACCTCCTACGAGCAGTACTTC	CASSSRRTSYEQYF
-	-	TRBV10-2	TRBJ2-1	TGCGCCAGCAGTGAGCTCGCGAGTGCGGCCTCCTACAATGAGCAGTTCTTC	CASSELASAASYNEQFF
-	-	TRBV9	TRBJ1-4	TGTGCCAGCAGCGAAGACACTGGGTCTTTGGTAAAACTGTTTTTT	CASSEDTGSLVKLFF